Listed here is a single T cell receptor beta chain. The data derive from a study of T cell changes during pregnancy in multiple sclerosis. Sequencing used immunoSEQ multiplex PCR; TCRdb keeps in-frame clones, though not all of them. The profile shows around 62,000 clones, 80% to 90% of them singletons. Germline V gene sequence: CDR1 SGHAT, CDR2 FQNNGV. The V segment lost 5 bases and the J segment 10 bases; nucleotides outside the gene matches: 10. The CDR3 runs to 13 residues. The chain combines TRBV11-2 with TRBJ1-1; 7 nucleotides align to TRBD1. This TCR came from a female donor with multiple sclerosis, enrolled in a pregnancy study. The specimen was peripheral blood, collected in the first trimester of pregnancy. CDR3 region: CASSGGTDGRAFF. In nucleotides, the CDR3 is TGTGCCAGCAGCGGAGGGACAGACGGGCGAGCTTTCTTT.